This T cell receptor (beta chain) was sequenced in a study of cytomegalovirus exposure and HLA in healthy donors. Whole-study findings and limits: Later work found that TCR association rates differed between HLA loci; DRB1 had the most and HLA-C the fewest. Earlier analysis looked at TCR beta V segments, and most were productive about 87% or about 30% of the time.

The CDR3 is 15 residues long. Trimming left V 1 base short and J 4 bases short, with 11 bases between. The germline gives CDR1 SGHTA, CDR2 FQGNSA. The PCR had 60 Vbeta and 13 Jbeta primers. In the authors' methods: Unique TCR beta chains totaled around 86 million in a later count, with approximately 11 million of them shared. Clones were sequenced by immunoSEQ multiplex PCR, and TCRdb holds only the in-frame ones, with some missing. D and trimming come from the DNA, and the V and J calls and clone size come from that table. Altogether more than 110,000 clones are present, roughly 80% being singletons, with the ten largest covering around 3.1%. A remark on this clone: Its antigen is unknown.

The chain recombines TRBV7-2 with TRBJ1-3; no clear D. The TCR originated in a female donor in good health and CMV-seronegative. Sequencing was done on a sample of PBMCs. The DNA for the CDR3 is TGTGCCAGCAGCTTAGAGATGGGCGCCGGAAACACCATATATTTT. Translating gives CASSLEMGAGNTIYF.